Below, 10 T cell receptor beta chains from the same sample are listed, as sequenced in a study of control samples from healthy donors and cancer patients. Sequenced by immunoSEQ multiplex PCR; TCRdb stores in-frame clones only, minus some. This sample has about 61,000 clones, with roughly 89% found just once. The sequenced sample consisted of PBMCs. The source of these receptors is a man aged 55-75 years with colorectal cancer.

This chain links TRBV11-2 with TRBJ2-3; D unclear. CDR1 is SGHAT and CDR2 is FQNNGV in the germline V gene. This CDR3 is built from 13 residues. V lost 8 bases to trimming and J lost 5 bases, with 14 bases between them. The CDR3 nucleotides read TGTGCCAGCGCCCGACGGGCTGGAGATACGCAGTATTTT. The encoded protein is CASARRAGDTQYF.

The CDR3 protein is CASSRAVETEAFF. The CDR3, as DNA: TGTGCCAGCAGCCGGGCCGTCGAAACTGAAGCTTTCTTT. The genes are TRBV4-2 and TRBJ1-1; D not certain. The CDR3 covers 13 residues. Germline-derived CDR1 and CDR2 are LGHNA and YNFKEQ. Deletions cut 4 bases from V and 5 bases from J, with 11 bases between.

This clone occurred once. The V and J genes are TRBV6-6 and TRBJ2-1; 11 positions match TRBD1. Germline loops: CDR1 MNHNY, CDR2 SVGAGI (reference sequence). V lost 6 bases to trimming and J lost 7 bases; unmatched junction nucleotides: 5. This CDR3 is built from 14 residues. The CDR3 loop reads CASRAGTGGNEQFF. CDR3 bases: TGTGCCAGCAGGGCCGGGACAGGGGGGAATGAGCAGTTCTTC.

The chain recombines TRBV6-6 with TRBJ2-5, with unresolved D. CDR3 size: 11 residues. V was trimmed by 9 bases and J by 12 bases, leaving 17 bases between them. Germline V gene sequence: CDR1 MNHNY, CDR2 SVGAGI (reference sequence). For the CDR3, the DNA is TGTGCCAGTAGGGCTAGGGCTTCTGAGTACTTC. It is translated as CASRARASEYF.

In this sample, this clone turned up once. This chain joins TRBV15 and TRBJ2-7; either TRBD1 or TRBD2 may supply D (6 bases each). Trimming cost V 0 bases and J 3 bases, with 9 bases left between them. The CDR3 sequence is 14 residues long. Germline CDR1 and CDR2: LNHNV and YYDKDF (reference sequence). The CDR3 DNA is TGTGCCACCAGCAGAGATGGGGGGCGCTACGAGCAGTACTTC. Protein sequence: CATSRDGGRYEQYF.

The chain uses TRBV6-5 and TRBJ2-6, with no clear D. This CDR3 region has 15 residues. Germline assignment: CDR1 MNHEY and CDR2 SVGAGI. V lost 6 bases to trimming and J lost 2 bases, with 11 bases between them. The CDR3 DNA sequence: TGTGCCAGCAGCCAAGGATTGGCTGGGGCCAACGTCCTGACTTTC. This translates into CASSQGLAGANVLTF.

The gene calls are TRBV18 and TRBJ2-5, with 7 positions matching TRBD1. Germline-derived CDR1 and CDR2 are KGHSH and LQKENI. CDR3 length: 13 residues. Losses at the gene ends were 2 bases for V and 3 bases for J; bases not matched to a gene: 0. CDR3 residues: CASSPGTEETQYF. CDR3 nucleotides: TGTGCCAGCTCACCAGGGACAGAAGAGACCCAGTACTTC.

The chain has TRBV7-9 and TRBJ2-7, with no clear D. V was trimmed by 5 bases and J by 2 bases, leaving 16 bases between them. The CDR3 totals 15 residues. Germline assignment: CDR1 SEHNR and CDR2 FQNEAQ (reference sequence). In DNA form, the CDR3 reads TGTGCCAGCAGCCGGCAAGGTGCAGGTACCTACGAGCAGTACTTC. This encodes CASSRQGAGTYEQYF.

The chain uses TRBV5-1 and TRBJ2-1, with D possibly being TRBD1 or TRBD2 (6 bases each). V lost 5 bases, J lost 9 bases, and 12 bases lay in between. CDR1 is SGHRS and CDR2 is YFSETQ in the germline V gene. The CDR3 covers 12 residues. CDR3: CASREPGAEQFF. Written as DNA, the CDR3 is TGCGCCAGCAGAGAGCCGGGGGCTGAGCAGTTCTTC. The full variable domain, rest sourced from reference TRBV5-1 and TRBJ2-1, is KAGVTQTPRYLIKTRGQQVTLSCSPISGHRSVSWYQQTPGQGLQFLFEYFSETQRNKGNFPGRFSGRQFSNSRSEMNVSTLELGDSALYLCASREPGAEQFFGPGTRLTVL.

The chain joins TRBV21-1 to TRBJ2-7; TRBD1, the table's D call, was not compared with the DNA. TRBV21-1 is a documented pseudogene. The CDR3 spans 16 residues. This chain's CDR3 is CASSNAGTGGWNEQYF. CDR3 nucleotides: TGTGCCAGCAGCAATGCCGGGACAGGGGGCTGGAACGAGCAGTACTTC.